The present TCR beta chain was sequenced within a study of beta chain features in type 1 diabetes. The authors reverse transcribed all of the isolated RNA, so sequencing captured expressed TCRB transcripts. TCRdb's table, derived via immunoSEQ multiplex PCR, lists solely in-frame clones and lacks some. The sample has about 320,000 clones, 14% seen once. A note on this clone: The antigen is not known.

Study observations and caveats: Naive, central memory and Treg TCRB repertoires appeared more alike in patients than in healthy donors. The VDJ junctions of type 1 diabetes patients carried fewer insertions and more deletions. For TCRB rearrangement, an influence of HLA type remained unresolved here.

The CDR3 spans 18 residues. The trim removed 0 bases at V and 5 bases at J, leaving 13 bases unmatched. CDR1 GTSNPN and CDR2 SVGIG come from the germline V gene (reference sequence). The V gene is TRBV30, the J gene TRBJ2-2; TRBD2 matches 9 bases. Sequenced sample: central memory CD4+ T cells from blood. The sequence was collected from a man aged 30 to 39 in good health. CDR3 protein: CAWSVVSTSGRFTGELFF. The CDR3, as DNA: TGTGCCTGGAGTGTAGTCTCGACAAGCGGGAGGTTTACCGGGGAGCTGTTTTTT.